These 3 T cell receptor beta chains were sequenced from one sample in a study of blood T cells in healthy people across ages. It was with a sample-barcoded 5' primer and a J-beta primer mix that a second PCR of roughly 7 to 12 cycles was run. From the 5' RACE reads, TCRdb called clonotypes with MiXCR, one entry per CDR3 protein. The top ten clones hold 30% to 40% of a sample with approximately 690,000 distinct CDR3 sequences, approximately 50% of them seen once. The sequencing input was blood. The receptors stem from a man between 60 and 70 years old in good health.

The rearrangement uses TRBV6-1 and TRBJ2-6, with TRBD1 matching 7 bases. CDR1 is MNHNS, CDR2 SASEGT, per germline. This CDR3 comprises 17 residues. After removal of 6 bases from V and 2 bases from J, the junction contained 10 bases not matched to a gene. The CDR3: CASSKGQPLTGANVLTF. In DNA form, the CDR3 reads TGTGCCAGCAGCAAGGGACAGCCCCTAACTGGGGCCAACGTCCTGACTTTC.

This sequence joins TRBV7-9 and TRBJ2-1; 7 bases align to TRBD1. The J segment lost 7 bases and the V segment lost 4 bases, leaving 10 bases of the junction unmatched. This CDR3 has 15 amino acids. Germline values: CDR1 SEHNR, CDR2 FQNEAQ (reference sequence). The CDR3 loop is CASSSRGGKVNEQFF. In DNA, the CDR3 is TGTGCCAGCAGCTCTAGAGGGGGCAAGGTAAATGAGCAGTTCTTC.

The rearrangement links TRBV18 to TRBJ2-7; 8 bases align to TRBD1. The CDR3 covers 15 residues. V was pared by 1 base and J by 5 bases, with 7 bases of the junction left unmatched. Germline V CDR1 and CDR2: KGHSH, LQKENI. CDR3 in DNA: TGTGCCAGCTCACCACGGGAGACAGGGGCCCACGAGCAGTACTTC. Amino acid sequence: CASSPRETGAHEQYF.